The 14 T cell receptor beta chains below come from one sample, sequenced in a study of T-cell reconstitution after alpha-beta-depleted transplantation in children. Unique molecular identifiers featured in how the TCRbeta library was prepared. TCRdb redid the calling of the PCR reads with MiXCR, one entry per CDR3 protein. This table has hundreds of thousands of distinct CDR3 sequences, 10% to 15% appearing once. Here the sequenced sample was PBMCs, mostly from graft donor cells, taken 360 days after TCRalphabeta/CD19-depleted stem cell transplant. The receptors come from a male patient under 18 who had a stem cell transplant for acute myeloid leukemia, so the T cells may come from the graft donor.

In its sample, this clonotype was seen a few times. The genes are TRBV24-1 and TRBJ2-7; D is tentatively TRBD1 or TRBD2 (6 bases each). This CDR3 comprises 14 residues. Trimming removed 5 bases at V and 3 bases at J, with 13 bases between. Germline-derived CDR1 and CDR2 are KGHDR and SFDVKD. The CDR3 loop reads CATSAGDWGYEQYF. The CDR3 DNA reads as TGTGCCACCAGTGCAGGGGACTGGGGCTACGAGCAGTACTTC.

V and J are TRBV30 and TRBJ2-5; D possibly corresponds to TRBD1 (5 bases). The CDR3 totals 17 residues. V was trimmed by 0 bases and J by 5 bases, leaving 22 bases between them. From germline, CDR1 is GTSNPN and CDR2 SVGIG (reference sequence). As DNA, the CDR3 is TGTGCCTGGAGTGTATTGCAGGGCGCGCGCACGGCGGAGACCCAGTACTTC. Encoded protein: CAWSVLQGARTAETQYF. The variable domain in full, with the rest retrieved from reference TRBV30 and TRBJ2-5, is SQTIHQWPATLVQPVGSPLSLECTVEGTSNPNLYWYRQAAGRGLQLLFYSVGIGQISSEVPQNLSASRPQDRQFILSSKKLLLSDSGFYLCAWSVLQGARTAETQYFGPGTRLLVL.

This chain joins TRBV15 and TRBJ2-7; TRBD2 aligns across 7 bases. Germline loops: CDR1 LNHNV, CDR2 YYDKDF (reference sequence). CDR3 length: 15 amino acids. With V trimmed by 3 bases and J by 3 bases, 8 bases remained unmatched. The CDR3: CATSRKRDPLYEQYF. CDR3 DNA sequence: TGTGCCACCAGCAGGAAGCGGGACCCCCTCTACGAGCAGTACTTC. Full variable domain (missing parts from reference TRBV15 and TRBJ2-7): DAMVIQNPRYQVTQFGKPVTLSCSQTLNHNVMYWYQQKSSQAPKLLFHYYDKDFNNEADTPDNFQSRRPNTSFCFLDIRSPGLGDTAMYLCATSRKRDPLYEQYFGPGTRLTVT.

This clonotype was seen only a few times. The chain combines TRBV29-1 with TRBJ1-1, with a tentative D call TRBD1 (6 bases). This CDR3 contains 13 residues. The germline V gene encodes CDR1 SQVTM and CDR2 ANQGSEA. Trimming shortened V by 4 bases and J by 5 bases, and 14 bases separated the two germline ends. CDR3 DNA sequence: TGCAGCGTTGCGGCAGGGGCTCAGACTGAAGCTTTCTTT. It translates to CSVAAGAQTEAFF.

This clonotype showed up just a few times. The genes are TRBV6-2 or TRBV6-3 and TRBJ2-5; D is unclear. Germline values: CDR1 MNHEY, CDR2 SVGEGT. Trimming shortened V by 6 bases and J by 0 bases, and 17 bases separated the two germline ends. This CDR3 has 16 amino acids. The CDR3 is CASSLALPAYQETQYF. CDR3 bases: TGTGCCAGCAGCCTCGCCCTTCCGGCGTACCAAGAGACCCAGTACTTC.

A single count supports this clonotype. This may come from a read error, since a much larger clone is one base off. V is TRBV6-4 and J is TRBJ2-1; tentative D call: TRBD2 (5 bases). The CDR3 contains 15 residues. Germline lookup yields CDR1 MRHNA and CDR2 SNTAGT. CDR3 loop: CVSRRDFTSLNEQFF. CDR3 in DNA: TGTGTCAGCAGGAGAGACTTTACTAGTCTCAATGAGCAGTTCTTC.

The V gene is TRBV5-4, the J gene TRBJ2-3; TRBD2 agrees at 7 bases. J was trimmed by 5 bases and V by 0 bases; bases with no gene match: 6. Germline CDR1 SGHNT, CDR2 YYREEE (reference sequence). The CDR3 runs 15 residues. The CDR3 DNA reads TGTGCCAGCAGCTTGGGGACTAGTCTCATAGATACGCAGTATTTT. This encodes CASSLGTSLIDTQYF.

The gene calls are TRBV20-1 and TRBJ2-4; 14 nucleotides line up with TRBD2. The CDR3 runs to 17 residues. The germline V gene encodes CDR1 DFQATT and CDR2 SNEGSKA (reference sequence). Trimming at V came to 3 bases and at J to 0 bases, leaving 4 bases not matched to a gene. The CDR3, as DNA: TGCAGTGCTAGGGGACTAGCGGGAGACCTAGCCAAAAACATTCAGTACTTC. Amino acid sequence: CSARGLAGDLAKNIQYF.

The table lists this clonotype with many counts. The V and J genes are TRBV7-9 and TRBJ2-7, with D hard to call. Germline values: CDR1 SEHNR, CDR2 FQNEAQ (reference sequence). V lost 3 bases and J 3 bases, leaving 12 bases between the germline ends. The CDR3 runs 14 residues. For the CDR3, the DNA is TGTGCCAGCAGCTTCCGAGAAAGGGACTACGAGCAGTACTTC. This encodes CASSFRERDYEQYF.

The CDR3 loop reads CASSQRGGILSYEQYF. As DNA, the CDR3 is TGTGCCAGCAGCCAAAGGGGCGGGATCCTCTCCTACGAGCAGTACTTC. The chain uses TRBV14 and TRBJ2-7, with D tentatively TRBD2 (6 bases). Trimming removed 2 bases from V and 0 bases from J, with 14 bases in between. Germline values: CDR1 SGHDN, CDR2 FVKESK. CDR3 length equals 16 residues. The full variable domain, rest sourced from reference TRBV14 and TRBJ2-7, is EAGVTQFPSHSVIEKGQTVTLRCDPISGHDNLYWYRRVMGKEIKFLLHFVKESKQDESGMPNNRFLAERTGGTYSTLKVQPAELEDSGVYFCASSQRGGILSYEQYFGPGTRLTVT.

This clonotype was detected a few times. This chain uses TRBV20-1 with TRBJ2-7, with 11 bases identical to TRBD2. The CDR3 has 14 amino acids. Germline V gives CDR1 DFQATT, CDR2 SNEGSKA (reference sequence). The trim removed 5 bases at V and 3 bases at J, leaving 6 bases unmatched. The CDR3 DNA reads as TGCAGTGCTGGAACTGGGACTAGCGGCTACGAGCAGTACTTC. Its translation is CSAGTGTSGYEQYF.

Comments on this clonotype: The conserved final phenylalanine or tryptophan is absent from the CDR3, which likely points to a read error. V is TRBV25-1 and J is TRBJ2-5, with 12 bases fitting TRBD2. V dropped 4 bases and J dropped 4; count of bases not matched to a gene: 7. Germline V gene sequence: CDR1 MGHDK, CDR2 SYGVNS. The CDR3 covers 16 residues. The CDR3 bases are TGTGCCAGCAGTGGATACCTAGCGGGAGGGTTAGAGACCCAGTACTCC. It specifies CASSGYLAGGLETQYS.

The chain carries TRBV11-2 and TRBJ2-7; D uncertain. CDR1 is SGHAT and CDR2 is FQNNGV in the germline V gene. V was shortened by 10 bases and J by 4 bases, with 17 bases between the two germline ends. The CDR3 spans 13 residues. For the CDR3, the DNA is TGTGCCACCCTACCCCCAGGTCGGTACGAGCAGTACTTC. Translation: CATLPPGRYEQYF.

This clonotype has only a few counts. This chain joins TRBV20-1 and TRBJ2-2; a weak D match, TRBD2 (6 bases). V lost 0 bases, J lost 4 bases, and 12 bases lay in between. The CDR3 spans 15 residues. Looked up from germline, CDR1 is DFQATT and CDR2 is SNEGSKA (reference sequence). The CDR3 loop is CSAREWAGSTGELFF. The CDR3, as DNA: TGCAGTGCTAGAGAGTGGGCGGGAAGCACCGGGGAGCTGTTTTTT.